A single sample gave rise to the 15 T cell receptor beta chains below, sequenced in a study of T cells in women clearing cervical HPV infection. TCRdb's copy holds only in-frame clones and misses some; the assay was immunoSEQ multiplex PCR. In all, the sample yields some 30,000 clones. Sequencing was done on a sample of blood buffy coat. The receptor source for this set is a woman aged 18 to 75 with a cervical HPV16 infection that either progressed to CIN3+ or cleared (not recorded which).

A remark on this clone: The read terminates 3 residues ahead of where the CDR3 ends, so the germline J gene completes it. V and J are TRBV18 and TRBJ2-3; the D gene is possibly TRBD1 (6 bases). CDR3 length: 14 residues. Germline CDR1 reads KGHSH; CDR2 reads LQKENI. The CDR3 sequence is CASSPGHRVETQYF. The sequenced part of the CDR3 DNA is TGTGCCAGCTCACCCGGCCACAGGGTAGAGACG.

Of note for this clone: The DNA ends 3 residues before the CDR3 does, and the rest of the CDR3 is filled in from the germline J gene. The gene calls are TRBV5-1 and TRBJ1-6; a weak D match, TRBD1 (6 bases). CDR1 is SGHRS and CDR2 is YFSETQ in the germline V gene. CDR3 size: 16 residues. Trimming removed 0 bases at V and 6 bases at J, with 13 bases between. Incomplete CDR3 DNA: TGCGCCAGCAGCTTGGAGGGGGTCCCCCTTAATTCACCC. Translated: CASSLEGVPLNSP. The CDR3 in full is CASSLEGVPLNSPLHF.

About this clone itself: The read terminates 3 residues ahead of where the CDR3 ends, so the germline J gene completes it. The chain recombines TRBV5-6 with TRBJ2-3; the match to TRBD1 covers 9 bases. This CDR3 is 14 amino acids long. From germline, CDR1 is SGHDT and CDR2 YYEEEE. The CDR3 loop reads CASSTGTGLETQYF. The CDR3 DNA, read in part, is TGTGCCAGCAGCACCGGGACAGGGTTAGAGACG.

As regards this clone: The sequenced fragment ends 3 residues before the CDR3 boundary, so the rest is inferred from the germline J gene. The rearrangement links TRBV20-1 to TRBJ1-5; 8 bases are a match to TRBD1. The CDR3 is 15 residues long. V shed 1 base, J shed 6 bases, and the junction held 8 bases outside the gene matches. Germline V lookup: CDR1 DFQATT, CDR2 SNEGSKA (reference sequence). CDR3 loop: CSARVTGGMGQPQHF. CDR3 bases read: TGCAGTGCTAGAGTAACAGGGGGTATGGGTCAGCCC.

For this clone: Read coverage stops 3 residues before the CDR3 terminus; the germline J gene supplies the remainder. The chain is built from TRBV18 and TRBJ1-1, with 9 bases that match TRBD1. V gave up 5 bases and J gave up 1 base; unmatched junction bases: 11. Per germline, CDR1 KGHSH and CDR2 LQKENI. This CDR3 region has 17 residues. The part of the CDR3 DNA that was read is TGTGCCAGCTCAGTGATCGGGACAGGGAGGGGGAACACTGAA. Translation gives CASSVIGTGRGNTE. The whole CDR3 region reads CASSVIGTGRGNTEAFF.

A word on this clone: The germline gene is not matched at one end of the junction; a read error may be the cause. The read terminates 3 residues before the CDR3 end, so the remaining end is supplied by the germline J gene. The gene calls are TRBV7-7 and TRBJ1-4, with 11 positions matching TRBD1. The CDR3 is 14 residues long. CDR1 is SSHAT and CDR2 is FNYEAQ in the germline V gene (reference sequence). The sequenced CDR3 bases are TGTGCTAGCAGCTATGGGACAGGGGGTGAAAAA. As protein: CASSYGTGGEK. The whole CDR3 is CASSYGTGGEKLFF.

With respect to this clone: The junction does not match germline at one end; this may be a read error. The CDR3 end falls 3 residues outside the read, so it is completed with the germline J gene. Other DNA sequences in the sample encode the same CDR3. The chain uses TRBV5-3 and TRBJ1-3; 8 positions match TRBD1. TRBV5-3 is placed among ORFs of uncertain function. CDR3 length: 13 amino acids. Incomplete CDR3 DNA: TGTGCCAGAAGCGGACAGGGTGGAAACACA. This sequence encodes CARSGQGGNT. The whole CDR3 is CARSGQGGNTIYF.

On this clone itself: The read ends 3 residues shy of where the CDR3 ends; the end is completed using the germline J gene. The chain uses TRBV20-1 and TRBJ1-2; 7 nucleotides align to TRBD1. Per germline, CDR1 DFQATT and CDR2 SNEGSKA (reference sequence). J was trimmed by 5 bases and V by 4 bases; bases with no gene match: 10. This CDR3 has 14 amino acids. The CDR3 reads CSAKQGWIYYGYTF. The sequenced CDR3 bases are TGCAGTGCTAAACAGGGGTGGATATATTATGGC.

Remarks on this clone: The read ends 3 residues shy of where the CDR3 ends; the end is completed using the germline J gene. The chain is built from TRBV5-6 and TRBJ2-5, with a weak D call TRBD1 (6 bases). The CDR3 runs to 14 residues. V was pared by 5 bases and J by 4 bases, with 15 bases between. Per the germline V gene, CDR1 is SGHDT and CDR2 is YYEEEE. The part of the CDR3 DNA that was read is TGTGCCAGCAGTTTTTCGGGGACACCAGAGACC. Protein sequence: CASSFSGTPET. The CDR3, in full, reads CASSFSGTPETQYF.

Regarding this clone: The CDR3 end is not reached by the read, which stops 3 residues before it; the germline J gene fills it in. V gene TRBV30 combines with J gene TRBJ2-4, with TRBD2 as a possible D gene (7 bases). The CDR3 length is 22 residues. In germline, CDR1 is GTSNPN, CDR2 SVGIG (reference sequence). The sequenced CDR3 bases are TGTGCCTGGAGTCTAGTCCTAAGCTGGGCGGGGGCAACAGGGTTTCGTCGCTATGGT. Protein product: CAWSLVLSWAGATGFRRYG. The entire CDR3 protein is CAWSLVLSWAGATGFRRYGQYF.

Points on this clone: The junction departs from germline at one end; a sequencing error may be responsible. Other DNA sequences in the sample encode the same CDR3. The covered CDR3 bases are TGCAGTGCTCGGACAGGAGCAGTCTCTGGAAACACT. It is translated as CSARTGAVSGNT. The complete CDR3 protein is CSARTGAVSGNTIYF. V usage is TRBV20-1 and J usage is TRBJ1-3; 7 nucleotides line up with TRBD1. The observed sequence ends 3 residues before the CDR3 terminus, with the missing tail filled in from the germline J gene. This CDR3 has 15 amino acids. Germline assignment: CDR1 DFQATT and CDR2 SNEGSKA (reference sequence).

The CDR3 spells CASGDREQSPLFF. Incomplete CDR3 DNA: TGTGCCAGCGGGGACAGGGAGCAGTCACCG. The genes are TRBV2 and TRBJ2-2, with 9 nucleotides matching TRBD1. Read coverage stops 3 residues before the CDR3 terminus; the germline J gene supplies the remainder. Germline assignment: CDR1 SNHLY and CDR2 FYNNEI. The CDR3 is 13 residues long. The full variable domain, its missing parts supplied by reference TRBV2 and TRBJ2-2, is EPEVTQTPSHQVTQMGQEVILRCVPISNHLYFYWYRQILGQKVEFLVSFYNNEISEKSEIFDDQFSVERPDGSNFTLKIRSTKLEDSAMYFCASGDREQSPLFFGEGSRLTVL.

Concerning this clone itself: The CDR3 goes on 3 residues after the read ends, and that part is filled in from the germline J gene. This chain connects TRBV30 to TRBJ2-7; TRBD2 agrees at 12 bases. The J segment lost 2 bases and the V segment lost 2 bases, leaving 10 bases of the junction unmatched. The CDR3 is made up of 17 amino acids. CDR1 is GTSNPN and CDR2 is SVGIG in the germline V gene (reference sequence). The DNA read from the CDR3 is TGTGCCTGGAGTAAATCGTGGACTAGCGGGGAAACCTACGAG. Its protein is CAWSKSWTSGETYE. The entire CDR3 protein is CAWSKSWTSGETYEQYF.

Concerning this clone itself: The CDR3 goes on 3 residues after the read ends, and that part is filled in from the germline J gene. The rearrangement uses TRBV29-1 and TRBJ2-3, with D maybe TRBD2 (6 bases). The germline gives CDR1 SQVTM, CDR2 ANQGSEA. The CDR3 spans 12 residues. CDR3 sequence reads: CSGGDHQETQYF. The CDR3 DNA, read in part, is TGCAGCGGGGGGGACCACCAAGAGACG.

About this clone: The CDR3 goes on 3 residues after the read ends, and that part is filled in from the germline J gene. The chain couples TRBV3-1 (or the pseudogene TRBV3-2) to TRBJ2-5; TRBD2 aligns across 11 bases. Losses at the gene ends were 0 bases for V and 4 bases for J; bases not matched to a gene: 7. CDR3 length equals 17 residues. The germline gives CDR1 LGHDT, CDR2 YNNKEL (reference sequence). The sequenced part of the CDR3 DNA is TGTGCCAGCAGCCAAGAACGCCTAGCGGGGGGTGGAGAGACC. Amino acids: CASSQERLAGGGET. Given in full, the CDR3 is CASSQERLAGGGETQYF.